The 4 T cell receptor beta chains below were found in one sample sequenced in a study of CD8+CD57+ T cells in acquired aplastic anemia. CDR3 and TCR beta VDJ profiling relied on genomic DNA as the template. TCRdb reanalysed the reads using MiXCR and keeps one entry per CDR3 protein. This sample has about half a million distinct CDR3 sequences, with around 33% found just once. For sequencing, patients were chosen who had shown expansion of CD8+CD57+ cells by flow cytometry. Sequencing was carried out using sorted CD4+, CD8+, or CD8+CD57+ T cells (not recorded which) from PBMCs. Source of these receptors: a human donor with aplastic anemia.

The chain combines TRBV10-3 with TRBJ1-6; 8 nucleotides agree with TRBD1. Trimming removed 10 bases from V and 5 bases from J; junction bases left unmatched: 10. Germline V gene data show CDR1 as ENHRY and CDR2 as SYGVKD. The CDR3 is 15 amino acids. The CDR3 is CASSPATGDNSPLHF. The CDR3 bases are TGTGCCAGCTCACCCGCGACAGGGGATAATTCACCCCTCCACTTT.

This clonotype came up a few times. The CDR3 coding sequence is TGTGCCAGCAGTTCCCCAGGGGACCATCAGCCCCAGCATTTT. Protein product: CASSSPGDHQPQHF. The chain uses TRBV2 and TRBJ1-5; weak D call: TRBD1 (6 bases). V was pared by 5 bases and J by 5 bases, with 13 bases between. The CDR3 is made up of 14 amino acids. Per germline, CDR1 SNHLY and CDR2 FYNNEI.

A few counts support this clonotype. V usage is TRBV5-8 and J usage is TRBJ1-2; D ambiguous. The length of the CDR3 is 14 residues. The germline V gene encodes CDR1 SGHTS and CDR2 YDEGEE. Deletions cut 0 bases from V and 4 bases from J, with 10 bases between. The CDR3 coding sequence is TGTGCCAGCAGCTTGGCCAGACAAAGCTATGGCTACACCTTC. Residues: CASSLARQSYGYTF.

Many counts were recorded for this clonotype. The gene calls are TRBV20-1 and TRBJ2-7; 7 nucleotides match TRBD2. The trim removed 1 base at V and 5 bases at J, leaving 5 bases unmatched. CDR1 is DFQATT, CDR2 SNEGSKA, per germline (reference sequence). CDR3 size: 13 residues. CDR3 nucleotides: TGCAGTGCTAGAGGGGGGGGTCGGGACGAGCAGTACTTC. Translated: CSARGGGRDEQYF.